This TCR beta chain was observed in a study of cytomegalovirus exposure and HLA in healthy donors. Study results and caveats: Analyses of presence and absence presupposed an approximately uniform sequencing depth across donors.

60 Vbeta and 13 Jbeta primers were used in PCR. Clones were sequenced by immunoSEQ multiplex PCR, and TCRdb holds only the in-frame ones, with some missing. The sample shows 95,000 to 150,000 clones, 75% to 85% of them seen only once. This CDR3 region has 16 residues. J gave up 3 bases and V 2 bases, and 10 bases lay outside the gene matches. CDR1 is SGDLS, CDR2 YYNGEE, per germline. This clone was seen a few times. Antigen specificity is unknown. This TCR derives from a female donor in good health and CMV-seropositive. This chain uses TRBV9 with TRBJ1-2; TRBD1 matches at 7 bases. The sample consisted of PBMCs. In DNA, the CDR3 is TGTGCCAGCAGCGTGCAATCTAGGGGGCCAGACTATGGCTACACCTTC. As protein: CASSVQSRGPDYGYTF.